This T cell receptor (beta chain) was sequenced for a study of T cells in Graves' hyperthyroidism and ophthalmopathy. Turning to the study itself: Before any treatment, at initial diagnosis, peripheral blood was collected. Study conclusions and caveats: Expanded thyroid clonotypes (above 0.001) were mostly also found in blood.

This clonotype was counted a few times. The target antigen is unknown. Amplification targeted TCR beta CDR3 regions from RNA transcripts. In the first-round RT-PCR of the TCR CDR3, the HTBI primer set was used. MiXCR, applied by TCRdb to the multiplex PCR reads, yields one record per CDR3 protein. The sample carries 550,000 to 600,000 distinct CDR3 sequences, 16% recorded once. CDR1 is DFQATT and CDR2 is SNEGSKA in the germline V gene (reference sequence). The CDR3 is made up of 14 amino acids. The specimen was blood. The source is a woman in her late teens or twenties with Graves' hyperthyroidism. The chain is built from TRBV20-1 and TRBJ2-5; either TRBD1 or TRBD2 may supply D (5 bases each). CDR3 in amino acids: CSAPGQTLGGTQYF. The CDR3 bases are TGCAGCGCCCCAGGGCAGACTTTAGGAGGGACCCAGTACTTC.